The text below deals with one T cell receptor beta chain. The germline gives CDR1 DFQATT, CDR2 SNEGSKA (reference sequence). This CDR3 is 16 amino acids long. V gave up 3 bases and J gave up 0 bases, with 15 bases separating them. The source of the sample is a study of CD8 T cells in ankylosing spondylitis. TCRdb re-derived calls from the 5' RACE reads in MiXCR, one entry per CDR3 protein. This sample has 150,000 or so distinct CDR3 sequences, with about 16% found just once. The chain employs TRBV20-1 and TRBJ2-1; unclear D gene. Sequences were obtained from blood, either unsorted or a sorted T cell fraction (not recorded which). The clonotype comes from a male donor with ankylosing spondylitis or in good health (not recorded which). The CDR3 coding sequence is TGCAGTGCTAGGGCGTCGAGCGCCAGCTCCTACAATGAGCAGTTCTTC. This codes for CSARASSASSYNEQFF.